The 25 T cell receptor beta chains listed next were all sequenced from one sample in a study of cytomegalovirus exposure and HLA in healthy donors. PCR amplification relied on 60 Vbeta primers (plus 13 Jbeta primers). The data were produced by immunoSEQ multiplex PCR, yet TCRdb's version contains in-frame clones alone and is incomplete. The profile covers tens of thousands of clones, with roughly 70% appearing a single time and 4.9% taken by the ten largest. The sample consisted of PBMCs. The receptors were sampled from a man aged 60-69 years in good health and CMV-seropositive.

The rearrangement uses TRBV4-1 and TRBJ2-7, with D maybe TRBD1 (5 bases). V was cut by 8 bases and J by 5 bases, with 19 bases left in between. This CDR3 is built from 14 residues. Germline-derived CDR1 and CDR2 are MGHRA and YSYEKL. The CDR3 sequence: CASQPEWQGDEQYF. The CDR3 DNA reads TGCGCCAGCCAACCGGAGTGGCAGGGTGACGAGCAGTACTTC.

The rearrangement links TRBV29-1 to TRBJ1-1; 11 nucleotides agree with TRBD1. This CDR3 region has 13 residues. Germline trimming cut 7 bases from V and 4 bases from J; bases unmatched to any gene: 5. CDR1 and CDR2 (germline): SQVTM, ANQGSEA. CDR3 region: CSAQGTGGTEAFF. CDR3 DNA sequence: TGCAGCGCCCAGGGGACAGGGGGCACTGAAGCTTTCTTT.

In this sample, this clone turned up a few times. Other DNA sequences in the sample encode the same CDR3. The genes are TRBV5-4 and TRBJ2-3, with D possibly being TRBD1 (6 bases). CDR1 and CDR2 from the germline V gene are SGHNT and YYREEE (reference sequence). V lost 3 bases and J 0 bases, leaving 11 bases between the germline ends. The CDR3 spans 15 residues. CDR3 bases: TGTGCCAGCAGCTCAGGGGTGACTAGCACAGATACGCAGTATTTT. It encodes CASSSGVTSTDTQYF.

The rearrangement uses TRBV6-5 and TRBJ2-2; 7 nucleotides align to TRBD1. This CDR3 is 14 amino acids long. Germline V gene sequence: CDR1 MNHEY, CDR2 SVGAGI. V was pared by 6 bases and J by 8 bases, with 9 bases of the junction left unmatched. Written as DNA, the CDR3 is TGTGCCAGCAGAAACGGACAGGCCCGGGGGGAGCTGTTTTTT. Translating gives CASRNGQARGELFF.

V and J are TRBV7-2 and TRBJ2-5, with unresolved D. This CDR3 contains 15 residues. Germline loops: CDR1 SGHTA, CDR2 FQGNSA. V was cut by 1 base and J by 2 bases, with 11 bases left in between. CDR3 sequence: CASSLEARRQETQYF. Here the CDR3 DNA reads TGTGCCAGCAGCTTAGAAGCGCGGAGACAAGAGACCCAGTACTTC. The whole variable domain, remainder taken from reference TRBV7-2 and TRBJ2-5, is GAGVSQSPSNKVTEKGKDVELRCDPISGHTALYWYRQSLGQGLEFLIYFQGNSAPDKSGLPSDRFSAERTGGSVSTLTIQRTQQEDSAVYLCASSLEARRQETQYFGPGTRLLVL.

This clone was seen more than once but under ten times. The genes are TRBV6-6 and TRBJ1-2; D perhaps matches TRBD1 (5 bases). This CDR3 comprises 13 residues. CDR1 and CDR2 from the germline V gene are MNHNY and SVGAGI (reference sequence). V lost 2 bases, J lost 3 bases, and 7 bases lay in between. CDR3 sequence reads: CASSYGADYGYTF. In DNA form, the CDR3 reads TGTGCCAGCAGTTACGGGGCAGACTATGGCTACACCTTC.

This CDR3 is CASSVVGWGTNEQFF. For the CDR3, the DNA is TGTGCCAGCAGCGTAGTAGGGTGGGGCACCAATGAGCAGTTCTTC. V usage is TRBV9 and J usage is TRBJ2-1; weak D call: TRBD1 (5 bases). V was clipped by 0 bases and J by 6 bases, with 13 bases between them. Germline V gives CDR1 SGDLS, CDR2 YYNGEE. CDR3 size: 15 residues.

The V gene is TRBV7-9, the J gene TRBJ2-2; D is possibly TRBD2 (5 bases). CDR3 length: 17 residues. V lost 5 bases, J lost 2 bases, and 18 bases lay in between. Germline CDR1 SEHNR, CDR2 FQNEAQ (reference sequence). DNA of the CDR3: TGTGCCAGCAGCCCCCGGGAAGGTTCTTTTAACACCGGGGAGCTGTTTTTT. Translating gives CASSPREGSFNTGELFF.

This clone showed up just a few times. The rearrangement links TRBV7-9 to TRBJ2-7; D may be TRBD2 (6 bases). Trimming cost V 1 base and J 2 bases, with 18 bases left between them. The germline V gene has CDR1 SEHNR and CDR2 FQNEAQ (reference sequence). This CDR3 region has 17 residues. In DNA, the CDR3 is TGTGCCAGCAGCTTAGGATATGGGGGGAGGCAAACCTACGAGCAGTACTTC. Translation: CASSLGYGGRQTYEQYF.

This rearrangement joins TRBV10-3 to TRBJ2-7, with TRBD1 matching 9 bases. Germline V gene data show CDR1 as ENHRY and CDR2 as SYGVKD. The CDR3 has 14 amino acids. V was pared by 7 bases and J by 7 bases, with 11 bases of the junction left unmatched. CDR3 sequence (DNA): TGTGCCATCACCCCAACCGGGACAGGGTATGAGCAGTACTTC. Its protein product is CAITPTGTGYEQYF.

The CDR3 DNA sequence: TGTGCCAGCAGCGTACGAAGTGGGGCCCCGGGTAGGGAGCAGTACTTC. Translating it yields CASSVRSGAPGREQYF. The V gene is TRBV9, the J gene TRBJ2-7, with a weak D call TRBD1 (5 bases). V was shortened by 1 base and J by 7 bases, with 21 bases between the two germline ends. Germline V CDR1 and CDR2: SGDLS, YYNGEE. The CDR3 is 16 amino acids.

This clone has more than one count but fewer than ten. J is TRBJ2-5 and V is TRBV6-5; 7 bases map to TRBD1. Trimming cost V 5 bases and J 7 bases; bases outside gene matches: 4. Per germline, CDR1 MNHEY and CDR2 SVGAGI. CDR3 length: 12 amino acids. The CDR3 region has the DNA TGTGCCAGCAGTGTACAGGGGCGGACCCAGTACTTC. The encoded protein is CASSVQGRTQYF.

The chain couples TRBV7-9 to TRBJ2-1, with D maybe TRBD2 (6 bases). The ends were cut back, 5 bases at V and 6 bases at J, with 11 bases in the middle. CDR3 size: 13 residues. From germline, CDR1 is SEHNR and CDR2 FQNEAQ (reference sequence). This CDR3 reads CASSRLGSNEQFF. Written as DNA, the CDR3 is TGTGCCAGCAGCCGACTAGGTTCCAATGAGCAGTTCTTC.

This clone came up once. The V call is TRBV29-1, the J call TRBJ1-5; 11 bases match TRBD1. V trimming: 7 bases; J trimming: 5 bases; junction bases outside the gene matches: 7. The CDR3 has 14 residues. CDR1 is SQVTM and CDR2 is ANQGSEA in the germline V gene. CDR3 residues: CSAAGTGGDQPQHF. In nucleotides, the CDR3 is TGCAGCGCCGCCGGGACAGGGGGAGATCAGCCCCAGCATTTT.

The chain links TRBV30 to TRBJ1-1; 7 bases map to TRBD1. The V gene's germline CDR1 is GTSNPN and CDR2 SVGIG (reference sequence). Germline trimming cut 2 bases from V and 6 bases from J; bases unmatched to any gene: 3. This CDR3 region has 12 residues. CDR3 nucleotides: TGTGCCTGGAGTCGACAGGGTGCTGAAGCTTTCTTT. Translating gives CAWSRQGAEAFF. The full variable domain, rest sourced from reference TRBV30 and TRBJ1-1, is SQTIHQWPATLVQPVGSPLSLECTVEGTSNPNLYWYRQAAGRGLQLLFYSVGIGQISSEVPQNLSASRPQDRQFILSSKKLLLSDSGFYLCAWSRQGAEAFFGQGTRLTVV.

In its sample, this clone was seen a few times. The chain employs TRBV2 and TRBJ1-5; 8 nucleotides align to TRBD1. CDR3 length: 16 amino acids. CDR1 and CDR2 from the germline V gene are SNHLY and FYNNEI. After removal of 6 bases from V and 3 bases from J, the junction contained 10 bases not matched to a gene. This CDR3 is CASSSLTGGHNQPQHF. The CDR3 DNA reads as TGTGCCAGCAGCTCGCTCACAGGGGGGCACAATCAGCCCCAGCATTTT.

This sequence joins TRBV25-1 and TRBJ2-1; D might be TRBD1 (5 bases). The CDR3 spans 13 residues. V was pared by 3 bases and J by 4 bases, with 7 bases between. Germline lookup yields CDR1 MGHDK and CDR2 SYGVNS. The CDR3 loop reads CASSDRGYNEQFF. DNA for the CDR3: TGTGCCAGCAGTGATAGGGGTTACAATGAGCAGTTCTTC.

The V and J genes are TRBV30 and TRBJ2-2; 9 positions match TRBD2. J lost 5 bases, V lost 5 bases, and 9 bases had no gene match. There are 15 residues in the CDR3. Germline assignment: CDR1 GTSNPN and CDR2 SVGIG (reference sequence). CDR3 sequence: CAWESRGRVTGELFF. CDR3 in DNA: TGTGCCTGGGAGAGTCGCGGGAGGGTTACCGGGGAGCTGTTTTTT.

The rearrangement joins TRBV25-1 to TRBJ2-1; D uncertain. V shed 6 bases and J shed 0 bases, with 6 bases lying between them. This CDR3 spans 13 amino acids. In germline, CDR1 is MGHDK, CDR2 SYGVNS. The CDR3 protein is CASRPSSYNEQFF. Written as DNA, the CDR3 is TGTGCCAGCAGGCCTAGCTCCTACAATGAGCAGTTCTTC.

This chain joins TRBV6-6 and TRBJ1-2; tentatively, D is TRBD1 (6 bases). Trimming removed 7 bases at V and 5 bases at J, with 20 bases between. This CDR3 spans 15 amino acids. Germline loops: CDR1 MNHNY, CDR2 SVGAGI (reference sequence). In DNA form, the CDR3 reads TGTGCCAGCACCCTCCCCACAGGGATCGGATATGGCTACACCTTC. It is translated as CASTLPTGIGYGYTF.

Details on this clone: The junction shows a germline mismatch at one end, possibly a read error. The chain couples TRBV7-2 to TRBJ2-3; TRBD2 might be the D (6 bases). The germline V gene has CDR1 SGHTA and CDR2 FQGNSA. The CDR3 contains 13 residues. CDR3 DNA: TGTGCCAGCAGCGTAGCTTCGGGAGAGGGGCAGTATTTT. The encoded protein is CASSVASGEGQYF.

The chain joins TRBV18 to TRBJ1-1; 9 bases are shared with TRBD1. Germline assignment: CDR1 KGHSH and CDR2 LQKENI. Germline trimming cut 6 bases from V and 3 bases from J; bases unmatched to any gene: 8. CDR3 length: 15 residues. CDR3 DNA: TGTGCCAGCTCCCTTAACAGGGGGCAGGACACTGAAGCTTTCTTT. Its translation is CASSLNRGQDTEAFF.

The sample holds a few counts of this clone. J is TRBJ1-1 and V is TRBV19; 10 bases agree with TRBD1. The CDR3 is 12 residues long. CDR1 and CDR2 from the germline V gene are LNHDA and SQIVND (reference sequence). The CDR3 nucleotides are TGTGCAGTTAGGACAGGGGGCACTGAAGCTTTCTTT. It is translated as CAVRTGGTEAFF.

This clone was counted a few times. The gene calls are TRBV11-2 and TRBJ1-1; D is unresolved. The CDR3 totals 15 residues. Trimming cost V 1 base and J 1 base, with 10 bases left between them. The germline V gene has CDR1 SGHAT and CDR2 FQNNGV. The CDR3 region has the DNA TGTGCCAGCAGCTTAGTGATGGCTTCGAACACTGAAGCTTTCTTT. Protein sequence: CASSLVMASNTEAFF.

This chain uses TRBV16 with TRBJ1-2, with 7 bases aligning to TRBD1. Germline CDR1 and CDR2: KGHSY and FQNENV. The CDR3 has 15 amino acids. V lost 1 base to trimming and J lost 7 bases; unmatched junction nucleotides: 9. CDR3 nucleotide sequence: TGTGCCAGCAGCCAATATCAATCCAGGGGGGTTGGCTACACCTTC. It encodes CASSQYQSRGVGYTF.